The rows below give T cell receptor beta chains drawn from one sample of a study of technical replicates of blood from several donors. Profiling relied on immunoSEQ multiplex PCR, and the TCRdb table lists in-frame clones only, not all of them. The sample lists more than 13,000 clones, roughly 80% occurring once. The material sequenced was PBMCs. The source of these receptors is a human donor in good health. Each CDR3 is given with its conserved first and last residue. The order of the fields is D gene, V gene, clone size, J gene, CDR3 protein, CDR3 DNA. D genes are given only for firm matches. Not all rows give a size; the values are once, few, many and, for expanded clones, a class.

d_gene: TRBD1; v_gene: TRBV28; abundance: -; j_gene: TRBJ1-3; CDR3aa: CASRPGQGMNTIYF; CDR3nt: TGTGCCAGCAGACCGGGACAGGGGATGAACACCATATATTTT
d_gene: TRBD1; v_gene: TRBV9; abundance: -; j_gene: TRBJ1-1; CDR3aa: CASSVPRGTNTEAFF; CDR3nt: TGTGCCAGCAGCGTCCCCAGGGGGACGAACACTGAAGCTTTCTTT
d_gene: -; v_gene: TRBV19; abundance: -; j_gene: TRBJ1-4; CDR3aa: CASNEQFRPNEKLFF; CDR3nt: TGTGCCAGTAATGAACAGTTTCGGCCAAATGAAAAACTGTTTTTT
d_gene: TRBD2; v_gene: TRBV5-1; abundance: -; j_gene: TRBJ2-7; CDR3aa: CASSLGEGLAGYEQYF; CDR3nt: TGCGCCAGCAGCTTGGGAGAGGGACTAGCGGGCTACGAGCAGTACTTC
d_gene: TRBD2; v_gene: TRBV10-2; abundance: -; j_gene: TRBJ2-1; CDR3aa: CASGGLGLYEQFF; CDR3nt: TGCGCCAGCGGGGGACTAGGCCTCTATGAGCAGTTCTTC
d_gene: -; v_gene: TRBV7-8; abundance: few; j_gene: TRBJ1-5; CDR3aa: CASSDSSNQPQHF; CDR3nt: TGTGCCAGCAGCGACAGTAGCAATCAGCCCCAGCATTTT
d_gene: TRBD2; v_gene: TRBV5-4; abundance: few; j_gene: TRBJ2-7; CDR3aa: CASSDGTSGSNEQYF; CDR3nt: TGTGCCAGCAGCGACGGGACTAGCGGGAGCAACGAGCAGTACTTC
d_gene: TRBD2; v_gene: TRBV27; abundance: -; j_gene: TRBJ2-7; CDR3aa: CASSLSGTSGRGPYEQYF; CDR3nt: TGTGCCAGCAGTTTATCTGGGACTAGCGGGAGGGGCCCCTACGAGCAGTACTTC
d_gene: TRBD1; v_gene: TRBV11-2; abundance: -; j_gene: TRBJ1-1; CDR3aa: CASSATQGTRTEAFF; CDR3nt: TGTGCCAGCAGCGCGACACAGGGGACGAGAACTGAAGCTTTCTTT
d_gene: TRBD1; v_gene: TRBV27; abundance: -; j_gene: TRBJ2-7; CDR3aa: CASSLTPGQGGHEQYF; CDR3nt: TGTGCCAGCAGTCTCACACCGGGACAGGGGGGACACGAGCAGTACTTC
d_gene: -; v_gene: TRBV6-1; abundance: -; j_gene: TRBJ2-1; CDR3aa: CASSRLGNEQFF; CDR3nt: TGTGCCAGCAGCCGCCTCGGCAATGAGCAGTTCTTC
d_gene: TRBD1; v_gene: TRBV6-5; abundance: -; j_gene: TRBJ1-2; CDR3aa: CASSYVGQGVDGYTF; CDR3nt: TGTGCCAGCAGTTACGTGGGACAGGGGGTCGATGGCTACACCTTC
d_gene: -; v_gene: TRBV19; abundance: -; j_gene: TRBJ2-1; CDR3aa: CASTRDLTYNEQFF; CDR3nt: TGTGCCAGTACGCGGGACCTTACCTACAATGAGCAGTTCTTC
d_gene: -; v_gene: TRBV6-4; abundance: -; j_gene: TRBJ2-1; CDR3aa: CASSVEYYNEQFF; CDR3nt: TGTGCCAGCAGTGTTGAGTACTACAATGAGCAGTTCTTC
d_gene: TRBD1; v_gene: TRBV28; abundance: -; j_gene: TRBJ2-7; CDR3aa: CASSPAGTAYEQYF; CDR3nt: TGTGCCAGCAGTCCCGCCGGGACAGCCTACGAGCAGTACTTC
d_gene: -; v_gene: TRBV7-9; abundance: -; j_gene: TRBJ2-4; CDR3aa: CASSLGGEENIQYF; CDR3nt: TGTGCCAGCAGCTTAGGGGGAGAGGAGAACATTCAGTACTTC
d_gene: -; v_gene: TRBV28; abundance: -; j_gene: TRBJ1-2; CDR3aa: CASSLSGGAPGYTF; CDR3nt: TGTGCCAGCAGTTTATCTGGGGGGGCGCCTGGCTACACCTTC
d_gene: TRBD2; v_gene: TRBV7-6; abundance: few; j_gene: TRBJ2-1; CDR3aa: CASSGSGTSGRHEQFF; CDR3nt: TGTGCCAGCAGCGGATCCGGGACTAGCGGGAGACATGAGCAGTTCTTC
d_gene: -; v_gene: TRBV2; abundance: -; j_gene: TRBJ1-1; CDR3aa: CASSAQGTDTEAFF; CDR3nt: TGTGCCAGCAGTGCGCAGGGTACGGACACTGAAGCTTTCTTT
d_gene: TRBD1; v_gene: TRBV6-5; abundance: few; j_gene: TRBJ1-1; CDR3aa: CASLGQANTEAFF; CDR3nt: TGTGCCAGCCTGGGACAGGCGAACACTGAAGCTTTCTTT
d_gene: -; v_gene: TRBV6-5; abundance: -; j_gene: TRBJ1-1; CDR3aa: CASSYSGGYTEAFF; CDR3nt: TGTGCCAGCAGTTACTCGGGGGGGTACACTGAAGCTTTCTTT
d_gene: TRBD1; v_gene: TRBV7-9; abundance: -; j_gene: TRBJ1-5; CDR3aa: CASSPTGLDQPQHF; CDR3nt: TGTGCCAGCAGCCCGACAGGGTTGGATCAGCCCCAGCATTTT
d_gene: -; v_gene: TRBV7-9; abundance: -; j_gene: TRBJ1-5; CDR3aa: CASSLEVGVGNQPQHF; CDR3nt: TGTGCCAGCAGCTTAGAGGTAGGGGTCGGCAATCAGCCCCAGCATTTT
d_gene: TRBD1; v_gene: TRBV2; abundance: -; j_gene: TRBJ1-4; CDR3aa: CASSPDRGNEKLFF; CDR3nt: TGTGCCAGCAGCCCGGACAGGGGTAATGAAAAACTGTTTTTT
d_gene: -; v_gene: TRBV5-6; abundance: -; j_gene: TRBJ2-3; CDR3aa: CASSLVLAGADTQYF; CDR3nt: TGTGCCAGCAGCTTGGTTTTAGCAGGGGCAGATACGCAGTATTTT
d_gene: TRBD2; v_gene: TRBV28; abundance: -; j_gene: TRBJ2-2; CDR3aa: CASSLALAVGELFF; CDR3nt: TGTGCCAGCAGTTTAGCACTAGCGGTCGGGGAGCTGTTTTTT
d_gene: -; v_gene: TRBV2; abundance: -; j_gene: TRBJ2-6; CDR3aa: CASKLSGANVLTF; CDR3nt: TGTGCCAGCAAGCTCTCTGGGGCCAACGTCCTGACTTTC
d_gene: TRBD2; v_gene: TRBV29-1; abundance: -; j_gene: TRBJ2-1; CDR3aa: CSARSLPGLGWNEQFF; CDR3nt: TGCAGCGCAAGATCGCTTCCGGGACTAGGGTGGAATGAGCAGTTCTTC
d_gene: TRBD2; v_gene: TRBV7-9; abundance: -; j_gene: TRBJ2-1; CDR3aa: CASSWGLAHEQFF; CDR3nt: TGTGCCAGCAGCTGGGGACTAGCCCATGAGCAGTTCTTC
d_gene: TRBD2; v_gene: TRBV19; abundance: -; j_gene: TRBJ2-7; CDR3aa: CASSIGSGRAFSYEQYF; CDR3nt: TGTGCCAGTAGTATAGGTAGCGGGAGGGCCTTCTCCTACGAGCAGTACTTC
d_gene: TRBD1; v_gene: TRBV28; abundance: -; j_gene: TRBJ1-1; CDR3aa: CASSTGASTEAFF; CDR3nt: TGTGCCAGTTCGACAGGGGCGAGCACTGAAGCTTTCTTT
d_gene: TRBD2; v_gene: TRBV2; abundance: -; j_gene: TRBJ2-7; CDR3aa: CASSEEGTSGYEQYF; CDR3nt: TGTGCCAGCAGCGAAGAGGGGACTAGCGGCTACGAGCAGTACTTC
d_gene: TRBD2; v_gene: TRBV5-4; abundance: -; j_gene: TRBJ2-1; CDR3aa: CASSLGGASGSYNEQFF; CDR3nt: TGTGCCAGCAGCTTGGGGGGTGCTAGCGGCTCCTACAATGAGCAGTTCTTC
d_gene: TRBD1; v_gene: TRBV5-1; abundance: once; j_gene: TRBJ2-5; CDR3aa: CASSFADRGGTQYF; CDR3nt: TGCGCCAGCAGCTTCGCAGACAGGGGGGGGACCCAGTACTTC
d_gene: TRBD2; v_gene: TRBV28; abundance: -; j_gene: TRBJ2-3; CDR3aa: CASNTSGGSRVTQYF; CDR3nt: TGTGCCAGCAACACCTCGGGGGGGTCCCGGGTAACGCAGTATTTT
d_gene: TRBD1; v_gene: TRBV27; abundance: -; j_gene: TRBJ2-1; CDR3aa: CASRFGQGVYNEQFF; CDR3nt: TGTGCCAGCAGATTCGGACAGGGGGTTTACAATGAGCAGTTCTTC